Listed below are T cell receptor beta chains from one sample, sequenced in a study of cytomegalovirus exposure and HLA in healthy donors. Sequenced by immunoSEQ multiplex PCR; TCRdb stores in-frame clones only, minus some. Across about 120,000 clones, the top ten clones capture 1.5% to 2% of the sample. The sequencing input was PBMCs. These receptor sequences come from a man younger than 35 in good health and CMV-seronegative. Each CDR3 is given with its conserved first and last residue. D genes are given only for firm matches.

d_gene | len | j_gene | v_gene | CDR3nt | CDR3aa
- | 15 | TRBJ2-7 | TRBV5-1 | TGCGCCAGCAGCATCGGACAGACGAGCTCCTACGAGCAGTACTTC | CASSIGQTSSYEQYF
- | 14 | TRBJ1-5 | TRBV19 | TGTGCCAGTAGGATCACAGGGATGGATCAGCCCCAGCATTTT | CASRITGMDQPQHF
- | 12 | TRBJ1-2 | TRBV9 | TGTGCCAGCAGCACAATCCCCTATGGCTACACCTTC | CASSTIPYGYTF
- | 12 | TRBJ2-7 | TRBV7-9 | TGTGCCAGCAGCTACAGGGTCTACGAGCAGTACTTC | CASSYRVYEQYF
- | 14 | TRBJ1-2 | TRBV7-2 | TGTGCCAGCAGGCCAACAGGGAGCAGTATGGGCTACACCTTC | CASRPTGSSMGYTF
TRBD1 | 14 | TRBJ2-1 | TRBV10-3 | TGTGCCATCAGTCCCGGGACAGGGTCCAATGAGCAGTTCTTC | CAISPGTGSNEQFF
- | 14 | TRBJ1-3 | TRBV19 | TGTGCCAGTCTTGGGGCCCCCTCTGGAAACACCATATATTTT | CASLGAPSGNTIYF
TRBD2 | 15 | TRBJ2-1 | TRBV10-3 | TGTGCCATCGGTGGACTAGCGGGGGGCCGCGATGAGCAGTTCTTC | CAIGGLAGGRDEQFF
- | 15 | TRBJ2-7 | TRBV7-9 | TGTGCCAGCAGCGCGACTCCCTCGAGGGTCTACGAGCAGTACTTC | CASSATPSRVYEQYF
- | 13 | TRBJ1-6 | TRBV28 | TGTGCCAGCAGTTCCCAGGGGAATTCACCCCTCCACTTT | CASSSQGNSPLHF
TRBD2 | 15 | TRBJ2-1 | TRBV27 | TGTGCCAGCAGTTTACTGACTAGCGGGGGCCATGAGCAGTTCTTC | CASSLLTSGGHEQFF
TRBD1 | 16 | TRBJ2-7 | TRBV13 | TGTGCCAGCAGCCCAAAGACAGGGAGTAGACCCTACGAGCAGTACTTC | CASSPKTGSRPYEQYF
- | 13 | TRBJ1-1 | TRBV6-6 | TGTACCAGCAGGCAACCGGAGGACACTGAAGCTTTCTTT | CTSRQPEDTEAFF
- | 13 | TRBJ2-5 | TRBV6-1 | TGTGCCAGCTCGGAGGGGGCACCAGGGACCCAGTACTTC | CASSEGAPGTQYF
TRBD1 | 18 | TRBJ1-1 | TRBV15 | TGTGCCACCAGCAGAGAGCTTGTCCCCGGGACAGGACCCACTGAAGCTTTCTTT | CATSRELVPGTGPTEAFF
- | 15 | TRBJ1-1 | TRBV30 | TGTGCCTGGAGTGTGGGGAGGGGTCTAAACACTGAAGCTTTTTTT | CAWSVGRGLNTEAFF
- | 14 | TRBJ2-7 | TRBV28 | TGTGCCAGCAGTTTAAGTGGACAGCTGTACGAGCAGTACTTC | CASSLSGQLYEQYF
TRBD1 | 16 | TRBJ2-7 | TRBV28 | TGTGCCAGCAGTTCCCGGGACAGGGGAGGGATCGGGGAGCAGTACTTC | CASSSRDRGGIGEQYF
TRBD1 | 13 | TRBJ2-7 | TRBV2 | TGTGCCAGCAGCCCCGGGACAGTTAACGAGCAGTACTTC | CASSPGTVNEQYF
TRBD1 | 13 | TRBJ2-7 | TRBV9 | TGTGCCAGCAACCGACAGGGGTCATACGAGCAGTACTTC | CASNRQGSYEQYF
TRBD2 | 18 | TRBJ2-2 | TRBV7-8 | TGTGCCAGCATCCAGAGGCCTAGCGGGGGGGCTCGTCCCGGGGAGCTGTTTTTT | CASIQRPSGGARPGELFF
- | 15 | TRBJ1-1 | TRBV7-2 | TGTGCCAGCAGCCCTCTTATAGGGGGGAACACTGAAGCTTTCTTT | CASSPLIGGNTEAFF
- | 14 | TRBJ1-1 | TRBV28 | TGTGCCAGCAAGCCCACCGGGGTGCGAGGTGGAGCTTTCTTT | CASKPTGVRGGAFF
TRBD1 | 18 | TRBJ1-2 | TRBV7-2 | TGTGCCAGCAGCTTGGACAGGGGGCGAGGCGCGACTAACTATGGCTACACCTTC | CASSLDRGRGATNYGYTF
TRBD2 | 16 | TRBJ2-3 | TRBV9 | TGTGCCAGCAGCGTAACGGAGCGGGGGTTCCCAGATACGCAGTATTTT | CASSVTERGFPDTQYF
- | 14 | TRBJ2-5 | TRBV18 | TGTGCCAGCTCACCACCGAGGAGACCCGAGACCCAGTACTTC | CASSPPRRPETQYF
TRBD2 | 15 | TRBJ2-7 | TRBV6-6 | TGTGCCAGCAGAATTGGACTAGCGGGAGTCGGCGAGCAGTACTTC | CASRIGLAGVGEQYF
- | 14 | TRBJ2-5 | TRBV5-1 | TGCGCCAGCAGCTTGGGGGCTAGCGCGGAGACCCAGTACTTC | CASSLGASAETQYF
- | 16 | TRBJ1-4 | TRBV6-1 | TGTGCCAGCAGTGATCGGGGGAGTGCAACTAATGAAAAACTGTTTTTT | CASSDRGSATNEKLFF
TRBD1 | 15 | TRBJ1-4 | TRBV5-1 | TGCGCCAGCAGCTGGGGGACAGCAACTAATGAAAAACTGTTTTTT | CASSWGTATNEKLFF
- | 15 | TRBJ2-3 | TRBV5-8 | TGTGCCAGCAGCTTGAATAGGGGATTCACAGATACGCAGTATTTT | CASSLNRGFTDTQYF
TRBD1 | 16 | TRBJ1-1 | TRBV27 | TGTGCCAGCAGTCTCCAGCACCGGGACAGGAACACTGAAGCTTTCTTT | CASSLQHRDRNTEAFF
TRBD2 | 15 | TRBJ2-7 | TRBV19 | TGTGCCAGTAGTATCGGGACTAGCGGGAGAAATGAGCAGTACTTC | CASSIGTSGRNEQYF
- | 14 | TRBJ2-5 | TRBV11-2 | TGTGCCAGCAGCACAACAGGGCCTCAAGAGACCCAGTACTTC | CASSTTGPQETQYF
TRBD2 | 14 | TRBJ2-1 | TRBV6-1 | TGTGCCGGGGAGACTAGCGGAGGCTACAATGAGCAGTTCTTC | CAGETSGGYNEQFF
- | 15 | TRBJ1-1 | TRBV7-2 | TGTGCCAGCAGCCCCCGCAGCGCAATCGGCACTGAAGCTTTCTTT | CASSPRSAIGTEAFF
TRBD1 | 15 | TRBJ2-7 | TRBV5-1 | TGCGCCAGCAGCCAGACCGGGACAGGGATAGGCGAGCAGTACTTC | CASSQTGTGIGEQYF
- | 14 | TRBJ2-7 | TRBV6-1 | TGTGCCAGCAGTGAGGTGGGAGCACCATACGAGCAGTACTTC | CASSEVGAPYEQYF
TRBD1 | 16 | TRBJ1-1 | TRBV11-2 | TGTGCCAGCAGCTTAAGGGGGCCCGGAATGAACACTGAAGCTTTCTTT | CASSLRGPGMNTEAFF
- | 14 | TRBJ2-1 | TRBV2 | TGTGCCAGCTTTGAACAGGGCCTCTACAATGAGCAGTTCTTC | CASFEQGLYNEQFF
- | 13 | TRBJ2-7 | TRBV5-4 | TGTGCCAGCAGCTTGGGCGGAGTCTACGAGCAGTACTTC | CASSLGGVYEQYF
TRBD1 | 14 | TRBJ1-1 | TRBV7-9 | TGTGCCAGCAGCCTGGGACAGAAGAACACTGAAGCTTTCTTT | CASSLGQKNTEAFF
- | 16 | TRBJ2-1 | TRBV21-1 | TGTGCCAGCAGCAAAGTCCCGGGGGGGCCTAAGAATGAGCAGTTCTTC | CASSKVPGGPKNEQFF
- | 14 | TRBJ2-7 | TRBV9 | TGTGCCAGCAGCCCCGGGAGCCAGGACTACGAGCAGTACTTC | CASSPGSQDYEQYF
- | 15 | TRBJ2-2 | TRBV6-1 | TGTGCCAGCAGTGAGGGCAGCCGATTTACCGGGGAGCTGTTTTTT | CASSEGSRFTGELFF
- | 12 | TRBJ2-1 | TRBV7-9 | TGTGCCTCTGAGGGGGGGTCTGGTGAGCAGTTCTTC | CASEGGSGEQFF
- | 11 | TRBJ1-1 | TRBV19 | TGTGCCAGTAGTATAGCATCTGAAGCTTTCTTT | CASSIASEAFF
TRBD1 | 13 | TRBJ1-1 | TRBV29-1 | TGCAGCACGTGGGCAGGGGGTCACACTGAAGCTTTCTTT | CSTWAGGHTEAFF
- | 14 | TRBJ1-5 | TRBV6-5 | TGTGCCAGCAGTTACTCGACAGAGAATCAGCCCCAGCATTTT | CASSYSTENQPQHF
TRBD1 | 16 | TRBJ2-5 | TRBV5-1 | TGCGCCAGCAGCTCTAACCTCGGACAGGGCCAAGAGACCCAGTACTTC | CASSSNLGQGQETQYF
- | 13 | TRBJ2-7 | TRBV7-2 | TGTGCCAGCAGCTTAGACCGGGTCTCGGAGCAGTACTTC | CASSLDRVSEQYF
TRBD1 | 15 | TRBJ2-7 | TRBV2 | TGTGCCAGCAGATACCGGGACAGGGGGACCTACGAGCAGTACTTC | CASRYRDRGTYEQYF
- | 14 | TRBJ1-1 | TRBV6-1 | TGTGCCAGCACTCTGAGAAGTGAGGACACTGAAGCTTTCTTT | CASTLRSEDTEAFF
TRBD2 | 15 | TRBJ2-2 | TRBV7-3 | TGTGCCAGCAGCTTAACTAGCGGGGGAGTCGGGGAGCTGTTTTTT | CASSLTSGGVGELFF
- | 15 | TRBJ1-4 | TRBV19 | TGTGCCAGTAGTTCTTGGGGGGGCCAGACCGAAGGACTGTTTTTT | CASSSWGGQTEGLFF
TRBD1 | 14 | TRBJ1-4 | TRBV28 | TGTGCCAGCAGAACCGGACAGGGGCGTGAAAAACTGTTTTTT | CASRTGQGREKLFF
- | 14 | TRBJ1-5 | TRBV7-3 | TGTGCCAGCAGCTTTAACAGGGAGTTGCAGCCCCAGCATTTT | CASSFNRELQPQHF
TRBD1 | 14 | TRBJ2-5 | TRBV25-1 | TGTGCCAGCAGGGGAAGACAGGGGCTGGAGACCCAGTACTTC | CASRGRQGLETQYF
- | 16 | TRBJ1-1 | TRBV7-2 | TGTGCCAGCAGCTTAGATCCCCCGGGGATAGGGAGTGAAGCTTTCTTT | CASSLDPPGIGSEAFF